This TCR beta chain came from a study of cytomegalovirus exposure and HLA in healthy donors. Study results and limitations: Altogether, some 170 TCR beta chains were recorded as cytomegalovirus-associated. Most TCR sequences were seen very rarely across donors, but some public TCRs occurred in many. A later analysis associated 15,000 to 20,000 TCR beta sequences with HLA alleles at a 0.05 false discovery rate.

In regard to this clone: No antigen is known for it.

Use of 60 Vbeta and 13 Jbeta primers characterized the PCR. Assay: immunoSEQ multiplex PCR; the TCRdb copy retains only in-frame clones and omits some. The table lists more than 85,000 clones, 69% of them singletons. The CDR3 consists of 14 residues. Germline-derived CDR1 and CDR2 are MNHEY and SVGAGI. V lost 6 bases to trimming and J lost 4 bases; unmatched junction nucleotides: 4. The chain is built from TRBV6-5 and TRBJ1-5, with 9 bases fitting TRBD1. The clonotype comes from a young man in good health and CMV-seronegative. Sequencing input: PBMCs. The CDR3, as DNA: TGTGCCAGCAGGGGACAGGGTAGGAATCAGCCCCAGCATTTT. It yields the protein CASRGQGRNQPQHF.